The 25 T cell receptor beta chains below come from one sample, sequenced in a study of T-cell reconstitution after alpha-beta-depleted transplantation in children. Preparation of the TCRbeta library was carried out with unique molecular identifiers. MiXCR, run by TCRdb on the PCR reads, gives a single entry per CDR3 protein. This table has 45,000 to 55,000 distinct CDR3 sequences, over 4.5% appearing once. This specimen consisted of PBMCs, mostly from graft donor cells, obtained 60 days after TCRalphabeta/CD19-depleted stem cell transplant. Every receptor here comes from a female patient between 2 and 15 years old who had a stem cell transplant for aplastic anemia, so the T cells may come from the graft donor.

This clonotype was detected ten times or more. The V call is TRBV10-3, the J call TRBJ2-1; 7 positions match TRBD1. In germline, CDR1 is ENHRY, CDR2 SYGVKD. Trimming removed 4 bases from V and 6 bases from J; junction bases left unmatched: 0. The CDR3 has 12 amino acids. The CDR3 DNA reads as TGTGCCATCAGTGGACAGGGCAATGAGCAGTTCTTC. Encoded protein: CAISGQGNEQFF.

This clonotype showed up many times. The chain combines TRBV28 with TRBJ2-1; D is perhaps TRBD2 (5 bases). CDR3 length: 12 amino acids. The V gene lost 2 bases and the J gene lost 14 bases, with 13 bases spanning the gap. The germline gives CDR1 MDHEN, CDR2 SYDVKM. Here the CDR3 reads CASSLGNLGEFF. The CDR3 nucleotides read TGTGCCAGCAGTTTAGGTAACCTCGGGGAGTTCTTC.

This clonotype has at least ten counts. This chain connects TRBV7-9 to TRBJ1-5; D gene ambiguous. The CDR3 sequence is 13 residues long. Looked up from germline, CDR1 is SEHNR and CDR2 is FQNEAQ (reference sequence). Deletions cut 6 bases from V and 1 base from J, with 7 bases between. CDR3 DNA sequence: TGTGCCAGCAGTAGGGTGAGCAATCAGCCCCAGCATTTT. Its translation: CASSRVSNQPQHF.

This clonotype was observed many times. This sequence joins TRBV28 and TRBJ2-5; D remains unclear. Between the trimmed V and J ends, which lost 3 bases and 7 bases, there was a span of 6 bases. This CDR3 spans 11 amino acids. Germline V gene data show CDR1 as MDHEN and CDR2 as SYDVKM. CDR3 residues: CASSFLGTQYF. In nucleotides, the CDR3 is TGTGCCAGCAGTTTCCTTGGGACCCAGTACTTC. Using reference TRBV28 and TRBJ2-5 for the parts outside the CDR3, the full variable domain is DVKVTQSSRYLVKRTGEKVFLECVQDMDHENMFWYRQDPGLGLRLIYFSYDVKMKEKGDIPEGYSVSREKKERFSLILESASTNQTSMYLCASSFLGTQYFGPGTRLLVL.

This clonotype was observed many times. CDR3 amino acids: CASTRTGEIYEQYF. CDR3 DNA sequence: TGTGCCAGCACGAGGACAGGGGAAATCTACGAGCAGTACTTC. J is TRBJ2-7 and V is TRBV7-8; 9 positions match TRBD1. Germline loops: CDR1 SGHVS, CDR2 FQNEAQ. The CDR3 is 14 amino acids. V shed 7 bases, J shed 3 bases, and the junction held 7 bases outside the gene matches.

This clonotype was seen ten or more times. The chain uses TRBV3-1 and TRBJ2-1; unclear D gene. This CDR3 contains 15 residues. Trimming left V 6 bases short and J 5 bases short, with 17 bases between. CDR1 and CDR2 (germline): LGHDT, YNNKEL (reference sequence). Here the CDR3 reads CASRSRVGQNNEQFF. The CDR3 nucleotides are TGTGCCAGCAGATCAAGAGTAGGGCAGAACAATGAGCAGTTCTTC.

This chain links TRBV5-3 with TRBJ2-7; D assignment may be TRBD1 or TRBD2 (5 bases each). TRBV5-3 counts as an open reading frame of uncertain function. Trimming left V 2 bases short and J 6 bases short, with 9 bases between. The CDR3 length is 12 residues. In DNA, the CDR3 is TGTGCCAGAAGCTTCCCGGGACGCGAGCAGTACTTC. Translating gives CARSFPGREQYF.

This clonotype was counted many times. The CDR3 DNA is TGCGCCAGCAGCTTGGACAGGGGGAGTCAGCCCCAGCATTTT. Its protein is CASSLDRGSQPQHF. The genes are TRBV5-1 and TRBJ1-5; 8 bases fit TRBD1. V dropped 0 bases and J dropped 6; count of bases not matched to a gene: 2. CDR1 and CDR2 from the germline V gene are SGHRS and YFSETQ. The CDR3 consists of 14 residues. The variable domain in full, with the rest retrieved from reference TRBV5-1 and TRBJ1-5, is KAGVTQTPRYLIKTRGQQVTLSCSPISGHRSVSWYQQTPGQGLQFLFEYFSETQRNKGNFPGRFSGRQFSNSRSEMNVSTLELGDSALYLCASSLDRGSQPQHFGDGTRLSIL.

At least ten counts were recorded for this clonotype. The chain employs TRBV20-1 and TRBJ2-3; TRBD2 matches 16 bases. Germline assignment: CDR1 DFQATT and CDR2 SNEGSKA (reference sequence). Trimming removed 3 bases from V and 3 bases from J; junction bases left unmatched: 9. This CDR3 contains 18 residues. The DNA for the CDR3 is TGCAGTGCTAGTTCGGGACTAGCGGGGGGGCCACGGACAGATACGCAGTATTTT. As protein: CSASSGLAGGPRTDTQYF.

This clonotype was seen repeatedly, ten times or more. CDR3 sequence (DNA): TGTGCCAGCAGTTTACCGCACACCATTAGGGTCGAGCAGTACTTC. This codes for CASSLPHTIRVEQYF. This chain joins TRBV28 and TRBJ2-7; D ambiguous. V lost 2 bases and J 6 bases, leaving 17 bases between the germline ends. The CDR3 consists of 15 residues. Germline V CDR1 and CDR2: MDHEN, SYDVKM. Full variable domain (rest looked up from reference TRBV28 and TRBJ2-7): DVKVTQSSRYLVKRTGEKVFLECVQDMDHENMFWYRQDPGLGLRLIYFSYDVKMKEKGDIPEGYSVSREKKERFSLILESASTNQTSMYLCASSLPHTIRVEQYFGPGTRLTVT.

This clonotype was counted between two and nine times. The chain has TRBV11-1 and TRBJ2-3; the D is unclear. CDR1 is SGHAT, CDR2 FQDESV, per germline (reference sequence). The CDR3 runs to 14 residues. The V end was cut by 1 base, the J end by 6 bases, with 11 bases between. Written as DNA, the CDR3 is TGTGCCAGCAGCTTAGTTACGGTTTTGGATACGCAGTATTTT. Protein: CASSLVTVLDTQYF.

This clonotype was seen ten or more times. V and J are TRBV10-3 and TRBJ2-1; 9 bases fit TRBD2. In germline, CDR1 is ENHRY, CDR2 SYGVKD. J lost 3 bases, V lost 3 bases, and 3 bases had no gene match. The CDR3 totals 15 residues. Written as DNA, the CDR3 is TGTGCCATCAGTGATAGAGCGGGGGGCTACAATGAGCAGTTCTTC. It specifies CAISDRAGGYNEQFF.

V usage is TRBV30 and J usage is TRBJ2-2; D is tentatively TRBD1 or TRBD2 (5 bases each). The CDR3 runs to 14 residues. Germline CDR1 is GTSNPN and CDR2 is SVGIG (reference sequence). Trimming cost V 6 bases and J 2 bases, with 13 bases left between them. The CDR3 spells CACTGTQNTGELFF. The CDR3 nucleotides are TGTGCCTGCACCGGGACCCAAAACACCGGGGAGCTGTTTTTT.

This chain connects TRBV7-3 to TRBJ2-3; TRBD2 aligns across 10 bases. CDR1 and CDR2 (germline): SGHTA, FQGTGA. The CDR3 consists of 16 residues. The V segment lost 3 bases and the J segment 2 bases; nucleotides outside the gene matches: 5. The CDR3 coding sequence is TGTGCCAGCAGCTTGGGAGCGGGAGGGACCACAGATACGCAGTATTTT. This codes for CASSLGAGGTTDTQYF.

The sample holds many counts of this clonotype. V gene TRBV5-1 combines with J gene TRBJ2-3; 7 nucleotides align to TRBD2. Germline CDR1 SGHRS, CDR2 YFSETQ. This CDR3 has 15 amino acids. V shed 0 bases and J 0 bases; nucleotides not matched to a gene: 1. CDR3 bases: TGCGCCAGCAGCTTGGTAGCGGGCAGCACAGATACGCAGTATTTT. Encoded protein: CASSLVAGSTDTQYF.

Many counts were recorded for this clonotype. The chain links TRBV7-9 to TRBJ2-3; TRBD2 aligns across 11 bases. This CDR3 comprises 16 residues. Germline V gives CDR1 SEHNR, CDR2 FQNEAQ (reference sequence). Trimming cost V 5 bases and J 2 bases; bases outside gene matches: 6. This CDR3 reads CASSRQGLAATDTQYF. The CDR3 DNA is TGTGCCAGCAGCCGGCAGGGACTAGCGGCCACAGATACGCAGTATTTT.

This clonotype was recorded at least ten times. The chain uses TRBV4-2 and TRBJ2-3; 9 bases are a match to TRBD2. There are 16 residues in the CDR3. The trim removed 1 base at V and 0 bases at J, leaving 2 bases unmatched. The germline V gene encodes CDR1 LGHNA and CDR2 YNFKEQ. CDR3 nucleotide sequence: TGTGCCAGCAGCCAAGTCCTAGCGGGGAGCACAGATACGCAGTATTTT. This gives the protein CASSQVLAGSTDTQYF.

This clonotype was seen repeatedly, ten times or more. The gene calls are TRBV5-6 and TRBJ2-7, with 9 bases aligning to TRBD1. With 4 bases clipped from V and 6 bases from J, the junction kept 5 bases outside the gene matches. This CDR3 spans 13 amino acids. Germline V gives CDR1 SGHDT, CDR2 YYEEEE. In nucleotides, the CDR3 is TGTGCCAGCAGCCGGGACAGGGCAGGCGAGCAGTACGTC. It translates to CASSRDRAGEQYV.

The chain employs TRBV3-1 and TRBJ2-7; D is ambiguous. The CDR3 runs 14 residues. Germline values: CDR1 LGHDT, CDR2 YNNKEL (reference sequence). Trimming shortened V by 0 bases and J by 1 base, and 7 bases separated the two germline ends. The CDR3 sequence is CASSQEAGSYEQYF. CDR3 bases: TGTGCCAGCAGCCAAGAGGCCGGATCCTACGAGCAGTACTTC.

The CDR3 here is CASSVAPTGGETQYF. The DNA of the CDR3 is TGTGCCAGCAGCGTAGCCCCGACCGGGGGAGAGACCCAGTACTTC. The chain links TRBV9 to TRBJ2-5, with a weak D call TRBD2 (6 bases). This CDR3 has 15 amino acids. V was pared by 0 bases and J by 4 bases, with 13 bases between. Germline lookup yields CDR1 SGDLS and CDR2 YYNGEE.

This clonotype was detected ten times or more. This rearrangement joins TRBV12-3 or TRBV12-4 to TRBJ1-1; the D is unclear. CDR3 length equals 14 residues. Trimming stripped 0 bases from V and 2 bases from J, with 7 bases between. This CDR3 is CASSLAAGNTEAFF. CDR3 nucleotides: TGTGCCAGCAGTTTAGCAGCGGGTAACACTGAAGCTTTCTTT.

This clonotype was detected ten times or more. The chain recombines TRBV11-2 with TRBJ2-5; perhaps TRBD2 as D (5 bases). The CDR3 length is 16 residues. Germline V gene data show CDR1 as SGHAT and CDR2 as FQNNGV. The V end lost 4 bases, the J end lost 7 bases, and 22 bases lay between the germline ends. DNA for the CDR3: TGTGCCAGCAGCTGGTCCCTGGGAGCCAAGTCTGGGACCCAGTACTTC. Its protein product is CASSWSLGAKSGTQYF.

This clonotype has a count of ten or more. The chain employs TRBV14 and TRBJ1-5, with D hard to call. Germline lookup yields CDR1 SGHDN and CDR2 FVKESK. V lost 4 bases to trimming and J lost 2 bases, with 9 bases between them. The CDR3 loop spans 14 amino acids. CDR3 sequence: CASSLRGRNQPQHF. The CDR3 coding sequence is TGTGCCAGCAGCCTACGAGGACGCAATCAGCCCCAGCATTTT.

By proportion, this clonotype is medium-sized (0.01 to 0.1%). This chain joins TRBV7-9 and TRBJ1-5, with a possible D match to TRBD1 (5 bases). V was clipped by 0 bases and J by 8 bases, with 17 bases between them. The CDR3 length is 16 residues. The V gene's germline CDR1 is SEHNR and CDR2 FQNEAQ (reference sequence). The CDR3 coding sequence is TGTGCCAGCAGCTTAGCTGTGCCAGGCCCCAGGGAGCCCCAGCATTTT. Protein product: CASSLAVPGPREPQHF.

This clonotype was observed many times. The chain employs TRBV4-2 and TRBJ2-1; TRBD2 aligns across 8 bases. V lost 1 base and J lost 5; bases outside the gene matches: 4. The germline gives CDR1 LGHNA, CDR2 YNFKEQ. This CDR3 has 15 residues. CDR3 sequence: CASSQGLTSDNEQFF. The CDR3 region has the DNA TGTGCCAGCAGCCAAGGCCTGACTAGCGACAATGAGCAGTTCTTC.